Each of the 18 T cell receptor beta chains below was sequenced from the same sample in a study of response to subunit inactivated influenza vaccine. One entry per CDR3 protein results from TCRdb running MiXCR on the RT-PCR reads. The sample gives 650,000 or so distinct CDR3 sequences, approximately 15% of which show up once; less than 9% is in the top ten. The source was PBMCs from blood, collected 14 to 15 days before vaccination. The receptors shown here come from a man in his fifties who received an inactivated influenza vaccine.

This clonotype was found a few times. The chain combines TRBV2 with TRBJ2-5; possible D gene TRBD2, 5 bases. CDR3 length: 12 residues. The V and J ends lost 10 bases and 4 bases respectively, with 13 bases between them. CDR1 and CDR2 (germline): SNHLY, FYNNEI. The CDR3 nucleotides read TGTGCCACCGGACTTTTCGGAGAGACCCAGTACTTC. Its translation: CATGLFGETQYF.

This chain uses TRBV11-3 with TRBJ2-1; 9 bases align to TRBD1. In germline, CDR1 is SGHNT, CDR2 YENEEA. The CDR3 consists of 15 residues. With 5 bases clipped from V and 4 bases from J, the junction kept 6 bases outside the gene matches. CDR3 residues: CASSQTGGFYNEQFF. The DNA of the CDR3 is TGTGCCAGCAGCCAAACAGGGGGCTTTTACAATGAGCAGTTCTTC.

CDR3 in amino acids: CASKAVGGPDTQYF. The CDR3 coding sequence is TGCGCCAGCAAGGCCGTCGGGGGCCCAGATACGCAGTATTTT. This sequence joins TRBV5-1 and TRBJ2-3, with D possibly called TRBD1 or TRBD2 (6 bases each). V lost 6 bases and J lost 4, with 15 bases in between. The CDR3 runs to 14 residues. Per the germline V gene, CDR1 is SGHRS and CDR2 is YFSETQ.

CDR3 in amino acids: CASTRDNYNEQFF. In nucleotides, the CDR3 is TGTGCCAGCACTCGGGACAACTACAATGAGCAGTTCTTC. The gene calls are TRBV2 and TRBJ2-1, with a possible D match to TRBD1 (6 bases). This CDR3 has 13 amino acids. Germline CDR1 and CDR2: SNHLY and FYNNEI. V gave up 7 bases and J gave up 3 bases, with 10 bases separating them.

This chain uses TRBV11-2 with TRBJ2-2; no clear D gene. V dropped 3 bases and J dropped 4 bases, with 9 bases sitting between them. The CDR3 covers 14 residues. Germline loops: CDR1 SGHAT, CDR2 FQNNGV. In DNA, the CDR3 is TGTGCCAGCAGCTTTCGAGTCTTCACCGGGGAGCTGTTTTTT. It translates to CASSFRVFTGELFF.

The V and J genes are TRBV20-1 and TRBJ2-1, with a tentative D call TRBD1 (6 bases). Trimming took 4 bases from V and 9 from J, leaving 13 bases between them. This CDR3 has 12 amino acids. Germline loops: CDR1 DFQATT, CDR2 SNEGSKA (reference sequence). CDR3 sequence (DNA): TGCAGTGCTAACAGGGTCCTGGGTGAGCAGTTCTTC. Translated: CSANRVLGEQFF.

V is TRBV29-1 and J is TRBJ2-7; TRBD1 matches 10 bases. The germline gives CDR1 SQVTM, CDR2 ANQGSEA. The CDR3 sequence is 13 residues long. CDR3 coding DNA: TGCAACGTCCAGGATGGACAGGGGGTCCGGCAGTACTTC. This codes for CNVQDGQGVRQYF.

DNA for the CDR3: TGCAGTGCTAGTAGGGGACAGGGGGCGCCTGGGGCCAACGTCCTGACTTTC. Protein: CSASRGQGAPGANVLTF. V is TRBV20-1 and J is TRBJ2-6, with 12 bases matching TRBD1. This CDR3 has 17 residues. CDR1 DFQATT and CDR2 SNEGSKA come from the germline V gene (reference sequence). With 3 bases clipped from V and 2 bases from J, the junction kept 5 bases outside the gene matches.

This clonotype was seen only a few times. The chain carries TRBV5-1 and TRBJ1-2, with D hard to call. This CDR3 is 13 amino acids long. The V end lost 1 base, the J end lost 2 bases, and 6 bases lay between the germline ends. Germline loops: CDR1 SGHRS, CDR2 YFSETQ. The chain's CDR3 is CASSLIGNYGYTF. The CDR3 bases are TGCGCCAGCAGCTTGATAGGGAACTATGGCTACACCTTC.

This clonotype was picked up many times. The gene calls are TRBV6-2 or TRBV6-3 and TRBJ2-5; D not resolved. The CDR3 totals 11 residues. V was clipped by 7 bases and J by 5 bases, with 8 bases between them. Looked up from germline, CDR1 is MNHEY and CDR2 is SVGEGT. The chain's CDR3 is CASTPGETQYF. CDR3 bases: TGTGCCAGCACGCCCGGCGAGACCCAGTACTTC.

The chain recombines TRBV24-1 with TRBJ2-3, with D tentatively TRBD2 (6 bases). CDR1 and CDR2 (germline): KGHDR, SFDVKD. V was shortened by 6 bases and J by 4 bases, with 13 bases between the two germline ends. The CDR3 loop spans 14 amino acids. The CDR3 loop is CATSTGGLSDTQYF. The CDR3 DNA sequence: TGTGCCACCAGTACCGGGGGTTTATCAGATACGCAGTATTTT.

The chain combines TRBV27 with TRBJ2-5; TRBD2 matches at 9 bases. Germline V gene lookup returns CDR1 MNHEY and CDR2 SMNVEV (reference sequence). CDR3 length equals 15 residues. The ends lost 6 bases at V and 4 bases at J; junction bases unmatched: 9. CDR3 in DNA: TGTGCCAGCAGGGGTGGGACTAGCTGGGGAGAGACCCAGTACTTC. It codes for CASRGGTSWGETQYF.

The rearrangement joins TRBV20-1 to TRBJ2-5; TRBD2 aligns across 9 bases. CDR3 length equals 15 residues. Losses at the gene ends were 4 bases for V and 5 bases for J; bases not matched to a gene: 11. In germline, CDR1 is DFQATT, CDR2 SNEGSKA (reference sequence). The CDR3 DNA sequence: TGCAGTGCTATCCAGTTGGGGACTAGCAGGGAGACCCAGTACTTC. Translation gives CSAIQLGTSRETQYF.

The CDR3 DNA follows: TGTGCCAGCAGGAGACAGGGACTGCGGAATGAGCAGTTCTTC. Translating gives CASRRQGLRNEQFF. The chain links TRBV2 to TRBJ2-1; D might be TRBD1 (7 bases). Germline V lookup: CDR1 SNHLY, CDR2 FYNNEI. V shed 6 bases and J shed 7 bases, with 16 bases lying between them. CDR3 size: 14 residues.

The chain links TRBV12-3 or TRBV12-4 to TRBJ2-2; D might be TRBD2 (6 bases). V shed 1 base and J shed 4 bases, with 10 bases lying between them. This CDR3 comprises 15 residues. The CDR3 sequence is CASSLVGGTTGELFF. The CDR3, as DNA: TGTGCCAGCAGTTTAGTCGGGGGTACCACCGGGGAGCTGTTTTTT.

This chain uses TRBV19 with TRBJ1-5, with 11 bases fitting TRBD1. Germline loops: CDR1 LNHDA, CDR2 SQIVND (reference sequence). V trimming: 3 bases; J trimming: 6 bases; junction bases outside the gene matches: 7. This CDR3 contains 16 residues. CDR3 in amino acids: CASSISGTGGFQPQHF. CDR3 bases: TGTGCCAGTAGTATTTCTGGGACAGGGGGTTTTCAGCCCCAGCATTTT. Complete variable domain (other parts from reference TRBV19 and TRBJ1-5): DGGITQSPKYLFRKEGQNVTLSCEQNLNHDAMYWYRQDPGQGLRLIYYSQIVNDFQKGDIAEGYSVSREKKESFPLTVTSAQKNPTAFYLCASSISGTGGFQPQHFGDGTRLSIL.

In this sample, this clonotype turned up a few times. This sequence joins TRBV5-1 and TRBJ2-5; 7 nucleotides line up with TRBD1. The CDR3 totals 14 residues. Germline CDR1 is SGHRS and CDR2 is YFSETQ. J gave up 2 bases and V 4 bases, and 5 bases lay outside the gene matches. CDR3 amino acids: CASSGGTEQETQYF. CDR3 nucleotides: TGCGCCAGCAGCGGTGGGACAGAACAAGAGACCCAGTACTTC.

The DNA for the CDR3 is TGTGCCAGCCAGTACAGGGTGGGCACAGATACGCAGTATTTT. It is translated as CASQYRVGTDTQYF. The chain joins TRBV11-2 to TRBJ2-3; D perhaps matches TRBD1 (6 bases). The V end was cut by 8 bases, the J end by 1 base, with 13 bases between. This CDR3 region has 14 residues. Germline V gene sequence: CDR1 SGHAT, CDR2 FQNNGV.